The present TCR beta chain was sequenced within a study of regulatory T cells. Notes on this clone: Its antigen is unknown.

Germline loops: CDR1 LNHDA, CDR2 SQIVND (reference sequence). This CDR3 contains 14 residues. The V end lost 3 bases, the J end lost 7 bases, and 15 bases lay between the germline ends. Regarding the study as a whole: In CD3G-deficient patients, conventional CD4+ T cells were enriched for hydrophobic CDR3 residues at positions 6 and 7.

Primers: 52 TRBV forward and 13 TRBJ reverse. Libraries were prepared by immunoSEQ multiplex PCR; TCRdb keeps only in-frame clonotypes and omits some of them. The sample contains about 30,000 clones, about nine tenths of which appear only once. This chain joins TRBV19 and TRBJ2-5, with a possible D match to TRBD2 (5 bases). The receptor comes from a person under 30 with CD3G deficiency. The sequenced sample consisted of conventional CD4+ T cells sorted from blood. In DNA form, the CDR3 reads TGTGCCAGTAGTATCCAACTAGGTGATGGGACCCAGTACTTC. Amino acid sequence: CASSIQLGDGTQYF.